This paragraph reports one T cell receptor (beta chain). Its antigen is unknown. The data derive from a study of cytomegalovirus exposure and HLA in healthy donors. Findings and limits, study-wide: In vitro assays verified that three CMV-associated chains recognized CMV antigens specifically.

The assay was immunoSEQ multiplex PCR, and TCRdb's table has in-frame clones only and misses some. Of roughly 120,000 clones in the sample, approximately 87% were seen once. V was cut by 3 bases and J by 7 bases, with 15 bases left in between. This CDR3 is 15 amino acids long. CDR1 and CDR2 from the germline V gene are LNHDA and SQIVND (reference sequence). The receptor comes from a woman younger than 30 in good health and CMV-seropositive. The rearrangement links TRBV19 to TRBJ1-4; a weak D match, TRBD1 (5 bases). The specimen sequenced was PBMCs. DNA of the CDR3: TGTGCCAGTAGTATTGGAGGGGCGCAAGTTGAAAAACTGTTTTTT. Encoded protein: CASSIGGAQVEKLFF.